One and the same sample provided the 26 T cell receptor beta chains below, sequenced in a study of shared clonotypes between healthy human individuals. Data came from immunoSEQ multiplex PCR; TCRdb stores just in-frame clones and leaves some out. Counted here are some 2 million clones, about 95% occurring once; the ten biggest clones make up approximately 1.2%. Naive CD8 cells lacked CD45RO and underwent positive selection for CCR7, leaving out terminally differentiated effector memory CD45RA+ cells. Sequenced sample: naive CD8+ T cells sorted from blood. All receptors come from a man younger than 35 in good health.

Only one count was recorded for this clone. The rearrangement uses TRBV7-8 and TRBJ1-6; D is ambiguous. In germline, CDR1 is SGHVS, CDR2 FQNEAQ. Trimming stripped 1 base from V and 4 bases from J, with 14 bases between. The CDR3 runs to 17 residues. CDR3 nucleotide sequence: TGTGCCAGCAGCTTAGGCGCCGGCGGCAATTATAATTCACCCCTCCACTTT. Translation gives CASSLGAGGNYNSPLHF.

In nucleotides, the CDR3 is TGTGCCAGCAGTGAAGCGCTTACGTCCTACGAGCAGTACTTC. Translating it yields CASSEALTSYEQYF. The chain joins TRBV2 to TRBJ2-7; no definite D call. The CDR3 runs to 14 residues. V lost 0 bases to trimming and J lost 1 base, with 7 bases between them. The germline V gene encodes CDR1 SNHLY and CDR2 FYNNEI.

The CDR3 DNA reads TGTGCCAGCAGCTTTAGCGGTGACACCGGGGAGCTGTTTTTT. Translated, it gives CASSFSGDTGELFF. This chain uses TRBV11-3 with TRBJ2-2; tentative D call: TRBD2 (6 bases). CDR1 is SGHNT and CDR2 is YENEEA in the germline V gene. The CDR3 runs 14 residues. With 3 bases removed from V and 3 bases from J, the gap between germline ends came to 8 bases. Full variable domain (missing parts from reference TRBV11-3 and TRBJ2-2): EAGVVQSPRYKIIEKKQPVAFWCNPISGHNTLYWYLQNLGQGPELLIRYENEEAVDDSQLPKDRFSAERLKGVDSTLKIQPAELGDSAVYLCASSFSGDTGELFFGEGSRLTVL.

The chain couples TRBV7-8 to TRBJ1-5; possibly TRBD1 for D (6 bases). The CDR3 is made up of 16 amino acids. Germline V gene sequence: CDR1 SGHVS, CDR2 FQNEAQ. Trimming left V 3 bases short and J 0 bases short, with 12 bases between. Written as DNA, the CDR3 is TGTGCCAGCAGCTTTATACAGGGTGATAGCAATCAGCCCCAGCATTTT. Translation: CASSFIQGDSNQPQHF.

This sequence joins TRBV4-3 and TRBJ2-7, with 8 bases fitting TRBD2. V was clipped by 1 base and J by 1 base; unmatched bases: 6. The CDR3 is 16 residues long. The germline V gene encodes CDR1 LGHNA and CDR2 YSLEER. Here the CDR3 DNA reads TGCGCCAGCAGCCAAGTTCCTAGCGGGTTTTCCTACGAGCAGTACTTC. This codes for CASSQVPSGFSYEQYF.

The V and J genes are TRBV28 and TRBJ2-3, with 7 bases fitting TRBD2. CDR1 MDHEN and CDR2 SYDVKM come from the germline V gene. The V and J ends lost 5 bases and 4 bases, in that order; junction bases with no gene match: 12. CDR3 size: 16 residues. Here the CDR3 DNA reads TGTGCCAGCAGTCTCCCTTCAAGCGGGGCCTCAGATACGCAGTATTTT. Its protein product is CASSLPSSGASDTQYF.

The CDR3 loop is CASSLSGDGETQYF. As DNA, the CDR3 is TGTGCCAGCAGCCTTTCAGGGGACGGAGAGACCCAGTACTTC. The chain is built from TRBV11-2 and TRBJ2-5, with D possibly matching TRBD1 (6 bases). Germline CDR1 is SGHAT and CDR2 is FQNNGV. The CDR3 length is 14 residues. Trimming removed 5 bases from V and 4 bases from J, with 14 bases in between. Complete variable domain (other parts from reference TRBV11-2 and TRBJ2-5): EAGVAQSPRYKIIEKRQSVAFWCNPISGHATLYWYQQILGQGPKLLIQFQNNGVVDDSQLPKDRFSAERLKGVDSTLKIQPAKLEDSAVYLCASSLSGDGETQYFGPGTRLLVL.

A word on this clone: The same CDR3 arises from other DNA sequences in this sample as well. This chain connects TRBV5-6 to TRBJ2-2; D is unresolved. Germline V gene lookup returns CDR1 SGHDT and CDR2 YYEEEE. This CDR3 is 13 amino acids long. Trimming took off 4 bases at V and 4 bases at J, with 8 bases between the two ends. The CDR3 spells CASSPTPTGELFF. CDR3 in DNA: TGTGCCAGCAGCCCTACCCCCACCGGGGAGCTGTTTTTT.

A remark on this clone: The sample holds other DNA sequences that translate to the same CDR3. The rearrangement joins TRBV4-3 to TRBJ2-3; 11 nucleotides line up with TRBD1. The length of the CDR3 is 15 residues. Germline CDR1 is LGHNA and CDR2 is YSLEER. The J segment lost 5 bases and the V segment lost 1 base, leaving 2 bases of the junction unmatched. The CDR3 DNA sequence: TGCGCCAGCAGCCAAGGGACAGGGGGCAGAGATACGCAGTATTTT. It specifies CASSQGTGGRDTQYF.

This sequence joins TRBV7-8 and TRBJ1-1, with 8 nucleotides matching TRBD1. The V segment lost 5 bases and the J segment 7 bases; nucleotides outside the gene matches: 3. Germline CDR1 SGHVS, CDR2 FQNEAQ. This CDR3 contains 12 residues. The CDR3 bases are TGTGCCAGCAGCCGGACAGGGAATGAAGCTTTCTTT. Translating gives CASSRTGNEAFF.

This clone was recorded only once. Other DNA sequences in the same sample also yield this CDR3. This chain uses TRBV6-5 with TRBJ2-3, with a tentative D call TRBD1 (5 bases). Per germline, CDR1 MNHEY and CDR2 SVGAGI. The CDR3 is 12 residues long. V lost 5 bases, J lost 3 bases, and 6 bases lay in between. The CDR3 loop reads CASSDRTDTQYF. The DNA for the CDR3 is TGTGCCAGCAGTGACAGAACAGATACGCAGTATTTT.

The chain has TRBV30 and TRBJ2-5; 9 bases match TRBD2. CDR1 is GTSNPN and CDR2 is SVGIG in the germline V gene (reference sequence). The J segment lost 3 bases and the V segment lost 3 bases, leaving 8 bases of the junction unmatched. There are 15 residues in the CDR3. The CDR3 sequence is CAWSQAGGPKETQYF. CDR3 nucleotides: TGTGCCTGGAGCCAAGCGGGAGGCCCTAAAGAGACCCAGTACTTC.

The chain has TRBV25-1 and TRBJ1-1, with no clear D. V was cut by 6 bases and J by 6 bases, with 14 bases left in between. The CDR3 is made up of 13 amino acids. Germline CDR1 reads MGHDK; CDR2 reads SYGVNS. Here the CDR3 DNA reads TGTGCCAGCAGCTATAAGAGTAGCCCTGAAGCTTTCTTT. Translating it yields CASSYKSSPEAFF. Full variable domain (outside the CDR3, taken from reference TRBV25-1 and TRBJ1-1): EADIYQTPRYLVIGTGKKITLECSQTMGHDKMYWYQQDPGMELHLIHYSYGVNSTEKGDLSSESTVSRIRTEHFPLTLESARPSHTSQYLCASSYKSSPEAFFGQGTRLTVV.

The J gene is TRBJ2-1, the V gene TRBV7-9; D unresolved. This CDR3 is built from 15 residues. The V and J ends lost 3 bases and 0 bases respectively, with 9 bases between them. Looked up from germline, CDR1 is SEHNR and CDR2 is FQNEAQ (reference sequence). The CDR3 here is CASSFGISSYNEQFF. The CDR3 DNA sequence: TGTGCCAGCAGCTTTGGGATAAGCTCCTACAATGAGCAGTTCTTC.

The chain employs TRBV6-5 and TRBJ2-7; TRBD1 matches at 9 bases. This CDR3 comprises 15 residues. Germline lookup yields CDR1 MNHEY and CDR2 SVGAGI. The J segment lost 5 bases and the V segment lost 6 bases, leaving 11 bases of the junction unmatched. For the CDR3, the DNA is TGTGCCAGCAGACCGACCGGGACAGGGAACGACGAGCAGTACTTC. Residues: CASRPTGTGNDEQYF.

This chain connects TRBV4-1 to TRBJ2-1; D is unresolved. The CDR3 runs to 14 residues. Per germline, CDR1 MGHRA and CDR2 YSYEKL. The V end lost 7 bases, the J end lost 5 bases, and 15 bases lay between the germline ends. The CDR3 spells CASTMDQFNNEQFF. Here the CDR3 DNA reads TGCGCCAGCACCATGGACCAGTTCAACAATGAGCAGTTCTTC.

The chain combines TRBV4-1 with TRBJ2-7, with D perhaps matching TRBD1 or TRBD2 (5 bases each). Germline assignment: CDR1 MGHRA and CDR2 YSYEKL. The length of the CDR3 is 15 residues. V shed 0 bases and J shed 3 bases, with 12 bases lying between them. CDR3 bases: TGCGCCAGCAGCCAAGAGGACGGGACCCTCTACGAGCAGTACTTC. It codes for CASSQEDGTLYEQYF.

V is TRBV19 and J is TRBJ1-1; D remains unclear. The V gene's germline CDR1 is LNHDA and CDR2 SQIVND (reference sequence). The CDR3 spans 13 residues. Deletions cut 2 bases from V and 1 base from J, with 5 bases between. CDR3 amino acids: CASSIMENTEAFF. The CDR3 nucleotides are TGTGCCAGTAGTATAATGGAGAACACTGAAGCTTTCTTT.

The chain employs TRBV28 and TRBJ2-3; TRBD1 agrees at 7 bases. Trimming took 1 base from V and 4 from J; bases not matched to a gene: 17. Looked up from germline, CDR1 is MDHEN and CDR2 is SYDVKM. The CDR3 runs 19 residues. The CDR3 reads CASSLSPPSWTGVADTQYF. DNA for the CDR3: TGTGCCAGCAGTTTATCCCCCCCGTCGTGGACAGGTGTGGCAGATACGCAGTATTTT.

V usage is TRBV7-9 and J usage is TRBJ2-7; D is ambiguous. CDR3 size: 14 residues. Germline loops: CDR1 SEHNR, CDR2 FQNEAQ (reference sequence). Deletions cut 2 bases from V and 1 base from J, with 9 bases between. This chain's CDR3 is CASSLPSWSYEQYF. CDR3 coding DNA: TGTGCCAGCAGCTTACCTAGTTGGTCCTACGAGCAGTACTTC. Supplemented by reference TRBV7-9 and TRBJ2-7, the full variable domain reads DTGVSQNPRHKITKRGQNVTFRCDPISEHNRLYWYRQTLGQGPEFLTYFQNEAQLEKSRLLSDRFSAERPKGSFSTLEIQRTEQGDSAMYLCASSLPSWSYEQYFGPGTRLTVT.

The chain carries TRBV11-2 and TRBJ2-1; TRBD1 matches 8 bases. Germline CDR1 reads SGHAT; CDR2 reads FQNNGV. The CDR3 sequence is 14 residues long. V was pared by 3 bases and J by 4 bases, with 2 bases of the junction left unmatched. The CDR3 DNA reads TGTGCCAGCAGCTTCGGGACAGGATACAATGAGCAGTTCTTC. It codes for CASSFGTGYNEQFF.

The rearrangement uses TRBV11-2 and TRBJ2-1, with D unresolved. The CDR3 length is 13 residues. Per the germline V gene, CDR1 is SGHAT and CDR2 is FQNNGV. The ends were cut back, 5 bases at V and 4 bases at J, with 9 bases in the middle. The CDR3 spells CASSPVGYNEQFF. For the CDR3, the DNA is TGTGCCAGCAGCCCCGTGGGGTACAATGAGCAGTTCTTC.

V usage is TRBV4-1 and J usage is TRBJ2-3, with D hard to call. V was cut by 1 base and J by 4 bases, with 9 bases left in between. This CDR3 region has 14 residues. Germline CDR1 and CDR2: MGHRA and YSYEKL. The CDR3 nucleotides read TGCGCCAGCAGCCAAGCCCCGGGTTCAGATACGCAGTATTTT. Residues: CASSQAPGSDTQYF.

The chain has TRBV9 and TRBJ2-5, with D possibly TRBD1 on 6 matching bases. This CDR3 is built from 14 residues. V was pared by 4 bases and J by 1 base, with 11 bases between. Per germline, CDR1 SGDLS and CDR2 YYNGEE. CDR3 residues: CASSPQDSQETQYF. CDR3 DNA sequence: TGTGCCAGCAGCCCCCAGGACAGCCAAGAGACCCAGTACTTC.

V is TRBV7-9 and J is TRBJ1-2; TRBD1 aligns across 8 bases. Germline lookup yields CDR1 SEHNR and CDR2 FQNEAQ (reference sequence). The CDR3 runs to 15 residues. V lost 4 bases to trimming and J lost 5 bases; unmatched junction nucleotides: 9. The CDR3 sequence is CASSSGSTGEYGYTF. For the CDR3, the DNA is TGTGCCAGCAGCTCGGGATCGACAGGGGAATATGGCTACACCTTC.

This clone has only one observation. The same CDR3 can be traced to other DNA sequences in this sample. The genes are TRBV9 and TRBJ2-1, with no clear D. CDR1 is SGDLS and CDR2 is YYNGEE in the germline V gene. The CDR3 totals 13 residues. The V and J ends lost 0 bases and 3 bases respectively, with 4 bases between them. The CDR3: CASSVEDYNEQFF. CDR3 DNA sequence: TGTGCCAGCAGCGTAGAAGACTACAATGAGCAGTTCTTC.